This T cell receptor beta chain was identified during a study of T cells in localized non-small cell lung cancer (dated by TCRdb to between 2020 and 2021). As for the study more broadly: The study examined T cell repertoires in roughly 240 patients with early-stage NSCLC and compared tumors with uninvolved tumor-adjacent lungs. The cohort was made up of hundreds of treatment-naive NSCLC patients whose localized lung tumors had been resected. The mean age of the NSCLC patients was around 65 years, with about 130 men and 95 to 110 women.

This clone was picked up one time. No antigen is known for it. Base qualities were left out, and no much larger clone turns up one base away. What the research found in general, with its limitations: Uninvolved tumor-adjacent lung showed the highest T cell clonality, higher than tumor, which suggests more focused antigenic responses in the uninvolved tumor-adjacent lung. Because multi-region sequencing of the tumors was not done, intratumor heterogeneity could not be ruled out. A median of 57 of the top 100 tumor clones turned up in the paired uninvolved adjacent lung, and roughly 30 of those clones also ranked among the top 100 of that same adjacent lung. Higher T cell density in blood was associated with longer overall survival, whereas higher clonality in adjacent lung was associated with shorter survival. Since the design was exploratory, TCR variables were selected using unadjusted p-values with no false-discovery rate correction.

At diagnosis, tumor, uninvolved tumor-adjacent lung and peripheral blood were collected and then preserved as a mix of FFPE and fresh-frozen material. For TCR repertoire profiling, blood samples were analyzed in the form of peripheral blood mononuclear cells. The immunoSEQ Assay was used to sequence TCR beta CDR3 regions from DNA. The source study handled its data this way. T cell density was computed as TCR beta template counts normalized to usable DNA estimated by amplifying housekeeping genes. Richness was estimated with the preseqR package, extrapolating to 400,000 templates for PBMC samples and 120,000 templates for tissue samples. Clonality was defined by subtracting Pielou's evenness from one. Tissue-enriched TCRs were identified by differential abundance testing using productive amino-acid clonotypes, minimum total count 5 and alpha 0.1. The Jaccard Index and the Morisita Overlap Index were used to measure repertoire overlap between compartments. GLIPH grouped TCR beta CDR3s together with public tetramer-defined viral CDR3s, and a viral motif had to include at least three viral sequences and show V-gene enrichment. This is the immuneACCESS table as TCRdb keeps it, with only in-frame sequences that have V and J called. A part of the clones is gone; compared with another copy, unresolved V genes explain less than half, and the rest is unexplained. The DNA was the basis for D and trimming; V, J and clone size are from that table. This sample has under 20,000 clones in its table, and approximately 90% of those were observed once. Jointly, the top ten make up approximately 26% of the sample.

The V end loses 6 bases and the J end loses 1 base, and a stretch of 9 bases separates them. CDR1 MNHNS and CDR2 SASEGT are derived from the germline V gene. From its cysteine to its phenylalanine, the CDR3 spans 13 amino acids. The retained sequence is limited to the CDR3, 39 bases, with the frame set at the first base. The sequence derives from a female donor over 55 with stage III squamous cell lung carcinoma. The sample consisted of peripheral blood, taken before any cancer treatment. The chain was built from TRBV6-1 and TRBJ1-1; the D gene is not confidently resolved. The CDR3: CASRGSSNTEAFF. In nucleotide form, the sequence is TGTGCCAGCAGGGGGAGTTCGAACACTGAAGCTTTCTTT.